This T cell receptor (beta chain) appears in the sequencing data of a study of blood T cells in healthy people across ages. Study context: Template-switching capture recovered about one barcoded beta molecule per two T cells. Whole-study findings and limits: Aged donors had fewer naive CD4+ cells and lower diversity than long-lived donors. Possibly confounding the expanded clonotype changes was the fact that donor CMV status was unknown. Investigators viewed diversity estimates from one million T cells as underestimates, the study reported.

Combining a sample-barcoded 5' primer with a J-beta primer mix, a second PCR ran for roughly 7 to 12 cycles. MiXCR was run by TCRdb on the 5' RACE reads, yielding one entry per CDR3 protein. The data show hundreds of thousands of distinct CDR3 sequences, with about 56% seen just once and around 25% held by the top ten. For this clonotype: Antigen: not known.

The ends were cut back, 1 base at V and 5 bases at J, with 9 bases in the middle. Germline CDR1 DFQATT, CDR2 SNEGSKA (reference sequence). The CDR3 loop spans 13 amino acids. This receptor was obtained from a man aged 35 to 55 in good health. Sequenced material: blood. The rearrangement links TRBV20-1 to TRBJ1-5, with D unclear. The CDR3 bases are TGCAGTGCTAGAGGGCTGCGAGATCAGCCCCAGCATTTT. Residues: CSARGLRDQPQHF.